Following are 12 T cell receptor beta chains from one sample sequenced in a study of T cells after yellow fever vaccination. TCRdb recomputed calls from the 5' RACE reads with MiXCR, one row per CDR3 protein. The table has under 700,000 distinct CDR3 sequences, about 15% seen once. This material consisted of PBMCs, taken about 5 days after the first yellow fever vaccination. All receptors derive from a man aged 18 to 29 who received the YFV17D yellow fever vaccine.

V usage is TRBV5-4 and J usage is TRBJ1-1; 9 nucleotides agree with TRBD1. The CDR3 spans 16 residues. Unmatched junction bases numbered 6, after V lost 2 bases and J lost 1 base. Germline CDR1 reads SGHNT; CDR2 reads YYREEE (reference sequence). The CDR3 spells CASSLPQGARNTEAFF. The CDR3 nucleotides are TGTGCCAGCAGCTTACCACAGGGGGCAAGGAACACTGAAGCTTTCTTT. The variable domain in full, completed from reference TRBV5-4 and TRBJ1-1, reads ETGVTQSPTHLIKTRGQQVTLRCSSQSGHNTVSWYQQALGQGPQFIFQYYREEENGRGNFPPRFSGLQFPNYSSELNVNALELDDSALYLCASSLPQGARNTEAFFGQGTRLTVV.

This clonotype was observed at least ten times. The V gene is TRBV12-3 or TRBV12-4, the J gene TRBJ2-6; D is tentatively TRBD1 or TRBD2 (5 bases each). The CDR3 runs 15 residues. Trimming pared 2 bases from V and 12 bases from J, leaving 17 bases between. As DNA, the CDR3 is TGTGCCAGCAGTTTACGGGGCCTGCAGGCTGGCGTCCTGACTTTC. Translated: CASSLRGLQAGVLTF.

The rearrangement uses TRBV29-1 and TRBJ1-1; 9 positions agree with TRBD1. The germline CDR1 and CDR2 sequences are SQVTM and ANQGSEA. This CDR3 comprises 15 residues. Trimming removed 4 bases from V and 2 bases from J; junction bases left unmatched: 8. CDR3 loop: CSVAGPGQGNTEAFF. The CDR3 nucleotides are TGCAGCGTTGCCGGCCCGGGACAGGGAAACACTGAAGCTTTCTTT.

This clonotype was found once. The V call is TRBV28, the J call TRBJ1-2; D not resolved. Between the trimmed V and J ends, which lost 3 bases and 7 bases, there was a span of 9 bases. CDR3 length equals 12 residues. Germline V gives CDR1 MDHEN, CDR2 SYDVKM. CDR3 in amino acids: CASSFRRGGYTF. CDR3 DNA sequence: TGTGCCAGCAGTTTCCGACGGGGTGGCTACACCTTC.

The chain recombines TRBV24-1 with TRBJ1-1, with a tentative D call TRBD1 (6 bases). This CDR3 is 13 amino acids long. Germline V gene lookup returns CDR1 KGHDR and CDR2 SFDVKD. V gave up 5 bases and J gave up 5 bases, with 11 bases separating them. The CDR3 nucleotides are TGTGCCACCAGTGGACAGGACAGAACTGAAGCTTTCTTT. Protein: CATSGQDRTEAFF.

This clonotype has only a few counts. This chain links TRBV7-8 with TRBJ2-4; D not certain. The CDR3 runs to 14 residues. Trimming took 5 bases from V and 8 from J, leaving 16 bases between them. The germline V gene has CDR1 SGHVS and CDR2 FQNEAQ. CDR3 region: CASSQSPDADIQYF. The CDR3 DNA follows: TGTGCCAGCAGCCAAAGCCCGGACGCGGACATTCAGTACTTC.

This clonotype was seen only a few times. The chain links TRBV27 to TRBJ1-5, with TRBD1 as a possible D gene (6 bases). The V gene lost 5 bases and the J gene lost 3 bases, with 11 bases spanning the gap. The CDR3 has 14 residues. Germline CDR1 is MNHEY and CDR2 is SMNVEV (reference sequence). In DNA form, the CDR3 reads TGTGCCAGCAGTCAGCAGGGGCACAATCAGCCCCAGCATTTT. This sequence encodes CASSQQGHNQPQHF.

This clonotype turned up a few times. The chain recombines TRBV20-1 with TRBJ2-5; perhaps TRBD2 as D (5 bases). Germline V gene sequence: CDR1 DFQATT, CDR2 SNEGSKA (reference sequence). This CDR3 has 13 amino acids. Trimming took 5 bases from V and 3 from J, leaving 13 bases between them. Written as DNA, the CDR3 is TGCAGTGCTGGCCCGGGGAACAAAGAGACCCAGTACTTC. Its translation: CSAGPGNKETQYF.

For this clonotype: It is likely a read error, because the conserved phenylalanine at the end of the CDR3 is missing. No DNA is shown, since the ends of the CDR3 on it are uncertain; the CDR3 is the one TCRdb lists. This chain links TRBV23-1 with TRBJ1-5; the DNA was not used to check the table's D call, TRBD1. TRBV23-1 falls under the ORF class, with uncertain function. The CDR3 has 9 amino acids, counting both end residues. The CDR3 loop is CVHGQPQHS.

This clonotype was recorded a few times. The CDR3 region is CASSGEPRSRTQYF. The CDR3 coding sequence is TGTGCCAGCAGCGGGGAACCGCGAAGTCGTACGCAGTATTTT. The rearrangement links TRBV3-1 to TRBJ2-3, with D hard to call. Trimming removed 5 bases at V and 8 bases at J, with 17 bases between. This CDR3 spans 14 amino acids. Germline CDR1 is LGHDT and CDR2 is YNNKEL (reference sequence).

The chain combines TRBV29-1 with TRBJ2-5, with D perhaps matching TRBD1 or TRBD2 (5 bases each). This CDR3 spans 16 amino acids. V lost 1 base and J lost 2, with 17 bases in between. Germline V lookup: CDR1 SQVTM, CDR2 ANQGSEA. This CDR3 is CSVEAGIGGWQETQYF. The CDR3, as DNA: TGCAGCGTTGAAGCAGGGATCGGAGGTTGGCAAGAGACCCAGTACTTC.

This clonotype has a handful of counts. J is TRBJ2-2 and V is TRBV4-2; 7 bases match TRBD1. This CDR3 region has 16 residues. CDR1 and CDR2 from the germline V gene are LGHNA and YNFKEQ. The trim removed 2 bases at V and 4 bases at J, leaving 7 bases unmatched. This CDR3 is CASSQTGTASTGELFF. DNA for the CDR3: TGTGCCAGCAGCCAAACGGGGACAGCGAGCACCGGGGAGCTGTTTTTT.